The following is a TCR beta chain sequence with its context. The data were taken from a study of blood T cell repertoires in COVID-19. This table comes from immunoSEQ multiplex PCR, and its TCRdb copy is limited to in-frame clones, with some not included. The repertoire includes about 74,000 clones, roughly 90% of them detected once, and roughly a tenth sits in the top ten. CDR1 and CDR2 (germline): MDHEN, SYDVKM. V shed 6 bases and J 6 bases; nucleotides not matched to a gene: 12. This CDR3 is built from 16 residues. J is TRBJ2-1 and V is TRBV28; 9 bases match TRBD1. Sequenced: peripheral blood. The origin of this receptor is a human donor in a cohort sampled during active COVID-19. The CDR3 is CASSLVPGQGFNEQFF. The CDR3 bases are TGTGCCAGCAGCTTGGTTCCGGGACAGGGATTCAATGAGCAGTTCTTC.